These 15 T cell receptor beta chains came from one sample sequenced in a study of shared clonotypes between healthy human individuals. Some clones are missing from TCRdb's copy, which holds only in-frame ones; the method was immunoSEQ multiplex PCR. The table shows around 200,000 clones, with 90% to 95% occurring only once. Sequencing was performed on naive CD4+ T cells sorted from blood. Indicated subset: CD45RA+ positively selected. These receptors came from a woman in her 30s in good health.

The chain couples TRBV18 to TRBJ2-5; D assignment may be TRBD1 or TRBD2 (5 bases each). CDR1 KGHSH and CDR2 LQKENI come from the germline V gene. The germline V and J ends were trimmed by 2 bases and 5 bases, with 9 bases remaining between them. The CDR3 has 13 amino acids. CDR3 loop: CASSPIGEETQYF. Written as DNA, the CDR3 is TGTGCCAGCTCACCAATAGGGGAGGAGACCCAGTACTTC.

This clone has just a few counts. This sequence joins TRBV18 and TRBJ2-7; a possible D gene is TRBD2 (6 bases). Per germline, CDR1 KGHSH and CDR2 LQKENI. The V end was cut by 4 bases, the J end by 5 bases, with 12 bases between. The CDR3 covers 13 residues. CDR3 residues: CASSLSWGDEQYF. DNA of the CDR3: TGTGCCAGCTCACTATCTTGGGGGGACGAGCAGTACTTC.

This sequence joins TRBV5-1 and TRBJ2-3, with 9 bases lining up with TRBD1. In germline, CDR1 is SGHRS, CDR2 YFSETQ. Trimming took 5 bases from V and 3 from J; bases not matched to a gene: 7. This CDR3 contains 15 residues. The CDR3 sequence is CASSTGGVGTDTQYF. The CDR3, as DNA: TGCGCCAGCAGTACAGGGGGCGTGGGTACAGATACGCAGTATTTT.

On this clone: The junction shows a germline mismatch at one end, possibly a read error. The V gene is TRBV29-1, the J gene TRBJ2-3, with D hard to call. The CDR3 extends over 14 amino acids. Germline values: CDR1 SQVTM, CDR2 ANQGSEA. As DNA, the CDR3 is TGCAGCGTTGAAGTTACGGCCGGCACGGATACGCAGTATTTT. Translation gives CSVEVTAGTDTQYF.

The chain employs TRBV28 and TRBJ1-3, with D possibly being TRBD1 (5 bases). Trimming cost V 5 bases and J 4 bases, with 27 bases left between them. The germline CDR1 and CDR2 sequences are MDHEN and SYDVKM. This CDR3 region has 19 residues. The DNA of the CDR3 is TGTGCCAGCAGTCAAAACCCTGTAACATTGTGGGGACGGGGAAACACCATATATTTT. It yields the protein CASSQNPVTLWGRGNTIYF.

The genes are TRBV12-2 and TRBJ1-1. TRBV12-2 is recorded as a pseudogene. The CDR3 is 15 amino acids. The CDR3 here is CASRLPDGNIKEAFF. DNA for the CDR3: TGTGCAAGTCGCCTCCCGGACGGGAATATTAAGGAAGCTTTCTTT.

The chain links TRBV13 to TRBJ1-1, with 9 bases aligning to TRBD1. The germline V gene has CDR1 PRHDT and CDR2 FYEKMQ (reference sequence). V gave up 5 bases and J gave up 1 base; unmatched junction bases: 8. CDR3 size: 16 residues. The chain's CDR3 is CASSAGTGSSNTEAFF. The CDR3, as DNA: TGTGCCAGCAGCGCCGGGACAGGGTCTTCGAACACTGAAGCTTTCTTT. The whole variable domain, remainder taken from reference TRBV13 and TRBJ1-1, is AAGVIQSPRHLIKEKRETATLKCYPIPRHDTVYWYQQGPGQDPQFLISFYEKMQSDKGSIPDRFSAQQFSDYHSELNMSSLELGDSALYFCASSAGTGSSNTEAFFGQGTRLTVV.

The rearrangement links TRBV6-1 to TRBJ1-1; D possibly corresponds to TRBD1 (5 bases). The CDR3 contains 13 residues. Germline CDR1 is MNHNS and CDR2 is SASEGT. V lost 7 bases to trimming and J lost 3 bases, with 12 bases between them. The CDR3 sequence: CASNVEGHTEAFF. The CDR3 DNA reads TGTGCCAGCAATGTTGAGGGGCACACTGAAGCTTTCTTT.

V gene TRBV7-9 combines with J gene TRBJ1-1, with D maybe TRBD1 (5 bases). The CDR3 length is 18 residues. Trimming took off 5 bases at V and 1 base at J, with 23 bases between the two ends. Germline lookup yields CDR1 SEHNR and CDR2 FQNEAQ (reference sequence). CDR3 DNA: TGTGCCAGCAGCGTGATGTGGCAGGGAAGCGTTGGGAACACTGAAGCTTTCTTT. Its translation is CASSVMWQGSVGNTEAFF.

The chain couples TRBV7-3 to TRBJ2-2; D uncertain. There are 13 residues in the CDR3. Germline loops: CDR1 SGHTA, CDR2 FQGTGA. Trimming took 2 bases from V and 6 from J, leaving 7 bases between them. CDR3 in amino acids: CASSLAEPGELFF. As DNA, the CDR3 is TGTGCCAGCAGCTTAGCCGAGCCCGGGGAGCTGTTTTTT.

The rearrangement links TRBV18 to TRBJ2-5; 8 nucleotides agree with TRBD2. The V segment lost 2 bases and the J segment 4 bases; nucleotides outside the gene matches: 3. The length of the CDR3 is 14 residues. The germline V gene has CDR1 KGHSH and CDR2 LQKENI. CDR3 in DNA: TGTGCCAGCTCACCAACGGCGGGAGGAGAGACCCAGTACTTC. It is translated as CASSPTAGGETQYF.

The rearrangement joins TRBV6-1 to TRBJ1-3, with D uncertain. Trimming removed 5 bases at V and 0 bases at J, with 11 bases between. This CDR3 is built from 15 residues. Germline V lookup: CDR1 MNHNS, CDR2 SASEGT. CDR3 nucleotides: TGTGCCAGCAGTTTTGGGATCCCCTCTGGAAACACCATATATTTT. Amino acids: CASSFGIPSGNTIYF.

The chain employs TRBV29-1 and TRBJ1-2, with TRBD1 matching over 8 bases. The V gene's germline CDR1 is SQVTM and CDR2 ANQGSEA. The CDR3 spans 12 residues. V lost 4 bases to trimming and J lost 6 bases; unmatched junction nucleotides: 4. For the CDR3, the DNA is TGCAGCGTTGTGACAGGGGAAAATGGCTACACCTTC. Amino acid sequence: CSVVTGENGYTF.

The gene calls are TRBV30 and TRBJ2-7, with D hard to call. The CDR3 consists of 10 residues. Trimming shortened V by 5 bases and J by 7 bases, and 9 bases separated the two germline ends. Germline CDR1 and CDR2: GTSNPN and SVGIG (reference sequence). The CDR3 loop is CAWGRLEQYF. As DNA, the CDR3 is TGTGCCTGGGGTCGGTTAGAGCAGTACTTC.

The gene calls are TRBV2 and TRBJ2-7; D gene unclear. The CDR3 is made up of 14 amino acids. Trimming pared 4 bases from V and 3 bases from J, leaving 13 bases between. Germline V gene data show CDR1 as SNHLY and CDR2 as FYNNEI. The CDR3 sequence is CASSGLKSSYEQYF. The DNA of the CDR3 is TGTGCCAGCAGTGGGCTAAAATCAAGCTACGAGCAGTACTTC.